The sequence of this TCR beta chain was determined in a study of shared clonotypes between healthy human individuals (dated by TCRdb to 2020 to 2022). A note on the overall study: A few men and a couple of women, aged 18 to 49 years, made up the cohort. Libraries were prepared and TCR repertoires were sequenced by different laboratories using diverse techniques, in order to increase sequencing depth and limit assay-specific biases. For each donor, three plates each were used for CD4 naive and CD4 memory, two plates were used for CD8 naive, and one plate was used for CD8 memory. Between about 0.94 and 10 billion PBMCs per donor were obtained by leukapheresis. The study deeply sequenced blood TCR repertoires of five healthy adults to estimate repertoire size and the extent of clonotype sharing between individuals. Study-wide findings and limitations: Sampling was restricted to blood, and TCR repertoires in tissues likely differ from the TCR repertoires found in blood. The small number of donors limited the genetic and exposure-history diversity represented. Estimated clonotype richness was generally larger for naive than for memory subsets. Incomplete sequencing was indicated by rarefaction of sorted-subset datasets, despite the large sequencing depth. About 4.5% of naive CD4, more than 3% of naive CD8, approximately 2% of memory CD4, and about 0.4% of memory CD8 clonotypes were shared across a few donors. Clonotypes shared by all four sorted-subset donors showed higher generation probabilities than non-shared clonotypes. Based on pairwise subsampling, the degree of clonotype sharing among donors was expected to be affected by sequencing depth.

TCR CDR3 regions were amplified from genomic DNA by multiplex PCR using the deep immunoSEQ assay. For each cell subset, the extracted genomic DNA was distributed evenly across all wells of several immunoSEQ 96-well plates, and each plate served as one replicate. For sorted subsets, approximately 200 ng of genomic DNA, equivalent to tens of thousands of T cell genomes, went into each replicate PCR. Purified libraries were quantified with a Qubit 3.0 fluorometer, sized on a Bioanalyzer 2100, and re-quantified with the KAPA Library Quantification kit. Each immunoSEQ 96-well plate was sequenced on its own single-read 150-cycle Illumina NextSeq 550 flow cell. Per the authors' processing: Because the immunoSEQ output held only junctional sequences and lacked quality scores, the filtering could not match the filtering applied to full-length reads. Sequences were annotated with PyIR, a Python wrapper for IgBLAST v1.9, and V/J genes and CDR3 were assigned using IMGT germline references. Reads were filtered out if the reads had weak V/J assignments (E-value above 1e-6), no CDR3, stop codons, out-of-frame junctions, or ambiguous translated residues. V3J clonotypes were defined as sequences sharing an identical inferred V gene, J gene, and CDR3 amino acid sequence. To compute the percentage overlap between repertoires, the number of shared unique clonotypes was divided by the size of the smaller repertoire. Repertoire richness was assessed with RTK rarefaction, the Chao1 estimator, and Recon v2.1 estimates of unobserved clonotypes. Generation probabilities were computed with OLGA for all TCRbeta clonotypes obtained by the gDNA method from several donors. TCRdb carries this immuneACCESS record with in-frame sequences only. Its versions omit some clonotypes, under half of them owing to an unresolved V gene in the studies checked, with the rest unexplained. That table gives V, J and clone size, and the DNA gave D and trimming. This sample is represented by roughly 1 million clones; roughly 70% of them were singletons. The ten largest clones capture about 1.5% of the sample.

Reading the germline V gene gives CDR1 SNHLY and CDR2 FYNNEI. Germline trimming amounts to 5 bases on V and 3 bases on J, with 4 as the count of junction bases outside the gene matches. The CDR3 goes from the cysteine to the phenylalanine over 15 residues. Of all the DNA, just the CDR3 is kept, 45 bases in frame from base 1. For this clone: The target of this receptor is not known. No base quality values were provided; no much bigger clone lies one nucleotide off. Distinct nucleotide sequences in the sample also encode this CDR3.

Healthy HIV-negative adults with no recently reported acute infections or vaccinations were included as donors. Only Caucasian adults living in Nashville, Tennessee, USA were represented among the donors. CD4+ T cells were enriched by magnetic negative selection, after which naive cells were positively selected on CD45RA and the negative fraction was taken as the memory subset. After blood collection by leukapheresis, PBMCs were isolated using Ficoll-Histopaque density gradient centrifugation and then cryopreserved in the vapor phase of liquid nitrogen. Analytical flow cytometry was used to check the purity and quantity of each magnetically sorted T cell population. Each sorted fraction had its genomic DNA isolated and then quantified by UV absorbance on a Nanodrop 2000c.

The sequence joins TRBV2 to TRBJ2-3; TRBD1 aligns with 11 central bases. What was sequenced was memory CD4+ T cells sorted from blood. This sample's cell subset or site label indicates: CD45RA-negative fraction. The origin of this receptor is a man aged 18 to 35 in good health. For the CDR3, the sequence is CASSPGQGATDTQYF. At the DNA level, the sequence is TGTGCCAGCAGTCCCGGACAGGGGGCGACAGATACGCAGTATTTT.